One sample yielded the 2 T cell receptor beta chains listed below, sequenced in a study of identical twins (dated by TCRdb to about 2016). Library method: 5' RACE. The sequencer was an Illumina HiSeq 2000. TCRdb ran its own pipeline on the public reads, namely fastp trimming at Q25 and MiXCR clone calling, and kept in-frame beta chains. Rows are unified per CDR3 protein, each entry keeping the most common DNA and genes. In all, the sample holds 450,000 or so distinct CDR3 sequences, and around 20% of those were seen once. The ten largest clones add up to more than 10% of the sample. The sample was naive T cells sorted from blood. Reading the label with the study, this specimen's cell subset or site is: cells isolated with a human naive T-cell isolation kit. The origin of the receptors is a man aged 50-60 years in good health.

This clonotype was seen repeatedly, ten times or more. This chain joins TRBV7-2 and TRBJ1-5; the D gene is possibly TRBD1 (6 bases). This CDR3 is built from 14 residues. Germline-derived CDR1 and CDR2 are SGHTA and FQGNSA. V was trimmed by 3 bases and J by 5 bases, leaving 11 bases between them. The CDR3 is CASSFGRGDQPQHF. CDR3 DNA sequence: TGTGCCAGCAGCTTCGGCAGGGGAGATCAGCCCCAGCATTTT.

This clonotype was seen only a few times. The chain recombines TRBV12-3 or TRBV12-4 with TRBJ2-5, with D perhaps given as TRBD1 or TRBD2 (5 bases each). Between the trimmed V and J ends, which lost 2 bases and 5 bases, there was a span of 9 bases. This CDR3 is 13 amino acids long. CDR3 residues: CASSLRGTETQYF. The CDR3 DNA follows: TGTGCCAGCAGTTTACGTGGGACGGAGACCCAGTACTTC.